The entry below describes one T cell receptor (beta chain). Its cognate antigen is unknown. The V and J ends lost 5 bases and 0 bases, in that order; junction bases with no gene match: 4. Germline V lookup: CDR1 DFQATT, CDR2 SNEGSKA (reference sequence). The CDR3 is 13 residues long. This specimen comes from a study of CD8+CD57+ T cells in acquired aplastic anemia. Study in general: The DNA of sorted CD4+ and CD8+ cells averaged roughly 3.2 ug. Findings and caveats of the study: The study identified almost 30 CD8+ CDR3 sequences shared by patients and controls.

Genomic DNA, the template, was used for profiling of the TCR beta VDJ and CDR3. TCRdb reprocessed the reads with MiXCR, giving one entry per CDR3 protein. This sample has 250,000 to 350,000 distinct CDR3 sequences, with 45% to 70% found just once. This chain joins TRBV20-1 and TRBJ2-7; 7 bases are a match to TRBD2. The clonotype was recovered from a human donor with severe aplastic anemia or a healthy control (not recorded which). The sequenced sample consisted of sorted CD4+, CD8+, or CD8+CD57+ T cells (not recorded which) from PBMCs. CDR3 sequence reads: CSAGPGGSYEQYF. The CDR3 DNA reads TGCAGTGCTGGGCCGGGGGGCTCCTACGAGCAGTACTTC.